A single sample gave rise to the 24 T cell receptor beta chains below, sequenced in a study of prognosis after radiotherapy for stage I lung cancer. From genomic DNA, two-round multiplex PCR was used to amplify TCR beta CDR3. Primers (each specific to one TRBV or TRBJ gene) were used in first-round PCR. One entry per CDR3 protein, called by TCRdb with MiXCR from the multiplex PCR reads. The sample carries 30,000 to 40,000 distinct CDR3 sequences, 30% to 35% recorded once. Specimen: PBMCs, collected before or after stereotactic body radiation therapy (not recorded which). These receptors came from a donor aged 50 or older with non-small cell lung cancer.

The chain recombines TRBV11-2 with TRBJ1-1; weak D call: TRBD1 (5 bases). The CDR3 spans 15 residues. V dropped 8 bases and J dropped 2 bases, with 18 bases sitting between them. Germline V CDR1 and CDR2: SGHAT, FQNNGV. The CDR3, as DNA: TGTGCCAGCCGCCGCTCCCCGGGACCCAACACTGAAGCTTTCTTT. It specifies CASRRSPGPNTEAFF.

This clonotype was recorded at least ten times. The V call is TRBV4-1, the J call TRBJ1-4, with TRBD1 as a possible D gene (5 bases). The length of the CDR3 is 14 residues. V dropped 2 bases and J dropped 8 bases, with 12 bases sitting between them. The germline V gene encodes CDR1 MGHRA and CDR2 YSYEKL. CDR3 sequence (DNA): TGCGCCAGCAGCCAATCCAGGGTGGCAGAAAAACTGTTTTTT. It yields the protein CASSQSRVAEKLFF.

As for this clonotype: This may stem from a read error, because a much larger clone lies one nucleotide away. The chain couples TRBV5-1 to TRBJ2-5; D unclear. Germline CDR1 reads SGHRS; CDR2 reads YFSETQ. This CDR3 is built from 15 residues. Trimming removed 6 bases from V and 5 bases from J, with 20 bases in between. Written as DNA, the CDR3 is TGCGCCAGCACTGCCCAACTCAAGGGTGGCGAGACCCAGTACTTC. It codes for CASTAQLKGGETQYF.

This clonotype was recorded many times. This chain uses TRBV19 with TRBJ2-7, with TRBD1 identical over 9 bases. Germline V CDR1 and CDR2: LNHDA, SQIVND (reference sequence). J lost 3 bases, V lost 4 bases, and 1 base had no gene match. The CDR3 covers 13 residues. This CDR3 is CASSRTGDYEQYF. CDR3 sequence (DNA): TGTGCCAGTAGTAGGACAGGGGACTACGAGCAGTACTTC.

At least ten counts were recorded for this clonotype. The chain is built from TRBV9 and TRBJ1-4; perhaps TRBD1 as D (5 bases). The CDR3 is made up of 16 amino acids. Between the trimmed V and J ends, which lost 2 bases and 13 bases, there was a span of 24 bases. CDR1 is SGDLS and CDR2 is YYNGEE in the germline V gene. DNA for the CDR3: TGTGCCAGCAGCGTGGAGCCTGAACCCCGGAGGGGAGGACTGTTTTTT. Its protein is CASSVEPEPRRGGLFF.

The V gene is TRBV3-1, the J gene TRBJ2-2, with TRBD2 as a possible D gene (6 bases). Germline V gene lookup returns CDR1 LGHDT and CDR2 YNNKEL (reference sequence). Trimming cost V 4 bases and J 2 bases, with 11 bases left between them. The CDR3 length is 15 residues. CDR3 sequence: CASSPQGLNTGELFF. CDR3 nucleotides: TGTGCCAGCAGCCCCCAAGGACTAAACACCGGGGAGCTGTTTTTT.

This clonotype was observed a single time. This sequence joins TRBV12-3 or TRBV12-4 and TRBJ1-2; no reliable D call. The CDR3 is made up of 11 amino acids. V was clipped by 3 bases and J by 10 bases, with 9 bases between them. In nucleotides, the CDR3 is TGTGCCAGCAGTTTTGGGCGGGACTACACCTTC. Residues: CASSFGRDYTF.

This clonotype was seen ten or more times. The CDR3 sequence: CASSVGTGASEKLFF. CDR3 DNA sequence: TGTGCCAGCAGCGTTGGGACAGGGGCTAGTGAAAAACTGTTTTTT. The chain links TRBV9 to TRBJ1-4, with 10 bases aligning to TRBD1. The germline gives CDR1 SGDLS, CDR2 YYNGEE. V lost 2 bases, J lost 7 bases, and 5 bases stayed unmatched. The CDR3 consists of 15 residues. Using reference TRBV9 and TRBJ1-4 for the parts outside the CDR3, the full variable domain is DSGVTQTPKHLITATGQRVTLRCSPRSGDLSVYWYQQSLDQGLQFLIQYYNGEERAKGNILERFSAQQFPDLHSELNLSSLELGDSALYFCASSVGTGASEKLFFGSGTQLSVL.

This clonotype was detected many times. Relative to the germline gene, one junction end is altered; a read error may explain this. CDR3 in amino acids: CAWSFTRTGGGYGCTF. The CDR3 DNA is TGTGCCTGGAGTTTTACACGGACAGGGGGCGGGTATGGCTGCACCTTC. The chain has TRBV30 and TRBJ1-2; 11 positions agree with TRBD1. Germline values: CDR1 GTSNPN, CDR2 SVGIG (reference sequence). CDR3 size: 16 residues.

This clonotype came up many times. Here the CDR3 DNA reads TGTGCCAGCAGTGAAGCTGCGTCGGAAGCCACGGATACGCAGTATTTT. Translating it yields CASSEAASEATDTQYF. The chain carries TRBV6-1 and TRBJ2-3; D not certain. The CDR3 is made up of 16 amino acids. Germline V lookup: CDR1 MNHNS, CDR2 SASEGT. Trimming removed 0 bases at V and 6 bases at J, with 16 bases between.

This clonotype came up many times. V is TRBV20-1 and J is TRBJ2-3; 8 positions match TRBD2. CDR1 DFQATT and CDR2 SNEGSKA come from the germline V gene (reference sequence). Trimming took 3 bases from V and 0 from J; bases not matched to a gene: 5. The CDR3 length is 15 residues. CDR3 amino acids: CSASHGTRSTDTQYF. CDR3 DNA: TGCAGTGCTAGCCATGGGACTAGAAGCACAGATACGCAGTATTTT.

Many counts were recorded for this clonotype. The CDR3 region has the DNA TGTGCCAGTAGTCCAGGGCGATACTCCTACGAGCAGTACTTC. It codes for CASSPGRYSYEQYF. The chain uses TRBV19 and TRBJ2-7; possibly TRBD1 for D (5 bases). Germline CDR1 and CDR2: LNHDA and SQIVND (reference sequence). CDR3 length: 14 residues. Trimming left V 5 bases short and J 0 bases short, with 11 bases between.

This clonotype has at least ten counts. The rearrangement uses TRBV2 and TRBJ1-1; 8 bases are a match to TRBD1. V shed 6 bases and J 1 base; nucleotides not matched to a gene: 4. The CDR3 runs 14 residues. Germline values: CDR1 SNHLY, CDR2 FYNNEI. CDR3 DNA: TGTGCCAGCAGCCGGACAGGGCGGAACACTGAAGCTTTCTTT. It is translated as CASSRTGRNTEAFF.

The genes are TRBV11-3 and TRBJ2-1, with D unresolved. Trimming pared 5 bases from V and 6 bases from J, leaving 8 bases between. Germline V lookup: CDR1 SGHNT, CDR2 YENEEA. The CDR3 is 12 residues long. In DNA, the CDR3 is TGTGCCAGCAGCCCCGGAGTCAATGAGCAGTTCTTC. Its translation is CASSPGVNEQFF.

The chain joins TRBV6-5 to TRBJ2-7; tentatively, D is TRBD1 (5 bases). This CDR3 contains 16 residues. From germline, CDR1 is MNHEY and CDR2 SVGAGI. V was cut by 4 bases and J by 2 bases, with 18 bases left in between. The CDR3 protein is CASSSGGARFPYEQYF. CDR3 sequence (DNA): TGTGCCAGCAGTTCCGGTGGGGCTAGGTTCCCCTACGAGCAGTACTTC.

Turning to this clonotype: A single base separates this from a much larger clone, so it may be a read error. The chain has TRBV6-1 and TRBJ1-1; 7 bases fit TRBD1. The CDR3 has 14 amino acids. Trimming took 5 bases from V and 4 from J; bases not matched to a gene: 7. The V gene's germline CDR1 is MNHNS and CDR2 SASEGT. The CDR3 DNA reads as TGTGCCAGCAGTATCTCCGCAGGGGGCACTGAAGCTTTCTTT. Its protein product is CASSISAGGTEAFF.

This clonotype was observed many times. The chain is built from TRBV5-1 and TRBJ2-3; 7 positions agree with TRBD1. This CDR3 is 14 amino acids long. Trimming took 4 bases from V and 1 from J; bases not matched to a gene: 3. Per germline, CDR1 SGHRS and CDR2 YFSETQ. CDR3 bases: TGCGCCAGCAGCACCACAGGGGGCACAGATACGCAGTATTTT. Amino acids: CASSTTGGTDTQYF.

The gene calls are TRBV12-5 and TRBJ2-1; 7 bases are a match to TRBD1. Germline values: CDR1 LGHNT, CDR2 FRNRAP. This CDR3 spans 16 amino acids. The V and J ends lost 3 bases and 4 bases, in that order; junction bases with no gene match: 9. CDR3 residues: CASGFPGTVEYNEQFF. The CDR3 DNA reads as TGTGCTAGTGGTTTTCCTGGGACAGTGGAATACAATGAGCAGTTCTTC.

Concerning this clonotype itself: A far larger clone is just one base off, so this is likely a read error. The DNA for the CDR3 is TGTGCCAGCAGTTACCGGTGGCAGAATCAAGAGAACCAGTACTTC. Its protein product is CASSYRWQNQENQYF. The V call is TRBV6-2 or TRBV6-3, the J call TRBJ2-5; no clear D. There are 15 residues in the CDR3. Germline V gene sequence: CDR1 MNHEY, CDR2 SVGEGT.

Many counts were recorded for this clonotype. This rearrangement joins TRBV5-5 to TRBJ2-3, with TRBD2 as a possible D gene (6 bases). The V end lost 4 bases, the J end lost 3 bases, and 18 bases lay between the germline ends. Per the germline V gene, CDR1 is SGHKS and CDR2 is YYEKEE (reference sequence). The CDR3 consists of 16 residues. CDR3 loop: CASSGGIAWETDTQYF. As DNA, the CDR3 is TGTGCCAGCAGCGGCGGGATAGCCTGGGAGACAGATACGCAGTATTTT.

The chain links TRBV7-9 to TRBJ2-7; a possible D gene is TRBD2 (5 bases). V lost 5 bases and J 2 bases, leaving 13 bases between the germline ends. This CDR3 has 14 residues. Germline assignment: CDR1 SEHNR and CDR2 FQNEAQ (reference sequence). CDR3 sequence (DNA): TGTGCCAGCAGCCCCTCAGCGGCGGCCTACGAGCAGTACTTC. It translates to CASSPSAAAYEQYF.

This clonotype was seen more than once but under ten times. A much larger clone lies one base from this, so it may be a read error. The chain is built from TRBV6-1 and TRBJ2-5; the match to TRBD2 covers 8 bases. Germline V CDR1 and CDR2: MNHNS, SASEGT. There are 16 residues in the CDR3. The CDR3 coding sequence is TGTGCCAGCATTGAAGCTAATAGCGGGGTCCAAGAGACCCAGTACTTC. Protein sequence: CASIEANSGVQETQYF.

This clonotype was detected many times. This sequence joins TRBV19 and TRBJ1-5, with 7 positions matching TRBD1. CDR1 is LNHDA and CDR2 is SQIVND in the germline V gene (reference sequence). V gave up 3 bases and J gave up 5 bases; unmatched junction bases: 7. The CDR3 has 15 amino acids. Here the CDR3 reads CASSINRQGDQPQHF. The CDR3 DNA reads TGTGCCAGTAGTATTAATCGACAGGGAGATCAGCCCCAGCATTTT.

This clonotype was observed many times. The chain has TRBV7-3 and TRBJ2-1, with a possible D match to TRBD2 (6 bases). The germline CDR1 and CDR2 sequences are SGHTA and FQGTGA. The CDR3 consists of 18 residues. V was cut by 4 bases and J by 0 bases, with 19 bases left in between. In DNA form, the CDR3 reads TGTGCCAGCAGCTCACTGGGGGATAGCGGTAACTCCTACAATGAGCAGTTCTTC. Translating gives CASSSLGDSGNSYNEQFF.